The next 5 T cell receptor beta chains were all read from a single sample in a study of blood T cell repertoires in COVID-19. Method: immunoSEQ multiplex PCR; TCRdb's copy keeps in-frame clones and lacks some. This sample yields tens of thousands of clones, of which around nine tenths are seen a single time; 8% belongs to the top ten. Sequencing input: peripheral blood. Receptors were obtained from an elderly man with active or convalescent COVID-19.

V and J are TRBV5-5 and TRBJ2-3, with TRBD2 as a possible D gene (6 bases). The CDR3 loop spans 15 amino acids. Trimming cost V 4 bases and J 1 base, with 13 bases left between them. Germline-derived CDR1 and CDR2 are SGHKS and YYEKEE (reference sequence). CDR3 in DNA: TGTGCCAGCAGCCCCCGGGAGTATGGCACAGATACGCAGTATTTT. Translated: CASSPREYGTDTQYF.

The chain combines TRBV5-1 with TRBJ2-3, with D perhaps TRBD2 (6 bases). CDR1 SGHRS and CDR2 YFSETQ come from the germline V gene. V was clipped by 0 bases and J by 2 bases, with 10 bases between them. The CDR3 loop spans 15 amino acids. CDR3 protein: CASSLDGGVTDTQYF. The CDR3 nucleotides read TGCGCCAGCAGCTTGGACGGGGGAGTCACAGATACGCAGTATTTT.

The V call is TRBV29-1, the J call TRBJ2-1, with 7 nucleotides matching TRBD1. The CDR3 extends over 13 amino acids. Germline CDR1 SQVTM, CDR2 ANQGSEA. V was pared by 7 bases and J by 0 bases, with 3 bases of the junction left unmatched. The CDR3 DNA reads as TGCAGCGCGACAGGGAGCTCCTACAATGAGCAGTTCTTC. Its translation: CSATGSSYNEQFF.

The CDR3 region is CASSLEEVGETQYF. The DNA for the CDR3 is TGTGCCAGCAGCTTAGAAGAGGTCGGGGAGACCCAGTACTTC. The V call is TRBV7-9, the J call TRBJ2-5, with unresolved D. This CDR3 is 14 amino acids long. The germline V gene encodes CDR1 SEHNR and CDR2 FQNEAQ (reference sequence). Trimming removed 1 base at V and 5 bases at J, with 11 bases between.

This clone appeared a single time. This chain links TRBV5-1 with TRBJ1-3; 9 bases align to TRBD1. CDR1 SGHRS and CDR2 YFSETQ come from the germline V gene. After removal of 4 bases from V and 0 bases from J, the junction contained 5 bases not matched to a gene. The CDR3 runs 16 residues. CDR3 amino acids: CASSETTGGSGNTIYF. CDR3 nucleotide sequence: TGCGCCAGCAGCGAAACGACAGGGGGCTCTGGAAACACCATATATTTT.